This is a list of T cell receptor beta chains from one sample in a study of cytomegalovirus exposure and HLA in healthy donors. Sequencing used immunoSEQ multiplex PCR; TCRdb keeps in-frame clones, though not all of them. The repertoire holds tens of thousands of clones, with approximately 93% as singletons. Material: PBMCs. The receptor set was obtained from a woman aged 25 to 39 in good health and CMV-seronegative. CDR3s include the opening cysteine and the closing phenylalanine or tryptophan. D genes are given only for firm matches. Size is omitted from some rows. Given values are once, few, many or a class for expanded clones.

>TRBD2|TRBV5-1|TRBJ2-7|.
CASRTSGSYEQYF
TGCGCCAGCAGAACTAGCGGGAGCTACGAGCAGTACTTC
>.|TRBV2|TRBJ2-7|once
CASRTGIYEQYF
TGTGCCAGCAGGACAGGTATCTACGAGCAGTACTTC
>.|TRBV7-2|TRBJ2-3|.
CASSTVVADTQYF
TGTGCCAGCAGCACAGTGGTTGCAGATACGCAGTATTTT
>.|TRBV6-6|TRBJ1-3|.
CASSYRQLSGNTIYF
TGTGCCAGCAGTTACCGACAGCTCTCTGGAAACACCATATATTTT
>TRBD2|TRBV19|TRBJ2-7|.
CASSINRAGPIQTYEQYF
TGTGCCAGTAGTATTAACAGAGCGGGACCTATCCAGACCTACGAGCAGTACTTC
>TRBD1|TRBV5-6|TRBJ1-2|.
CASSSGTGGSGYTF
TGTGCCAGCAGCTCCGGGACAGGGGGCTCTGGCTACACCTTC
>TRBD1|TRBV4-3|TRBJ1-2|.
CASSDNFGTANYGYTF
TGCGCCAGCAGTGATAATTTCGGGACAGCGAACTATGGCTACACCTTC
>.|TRBV30|TRBJ2-3|.
CAWSQAFVDTQYF
TGTGCCTGGAGTCAAGCGTTCGTTGATACGCAGTATTTT
>TRBD1|TRBV2|TRBJ2-3|.
CARGQASTDTQYF
TGTGCCAGGGGACAGGCTAGCACAGATACGCAGTATTTT
>TRBD1|TRBV9|TRBJ1-1|.
CASSAQGGEAFF
TGTGCCAGCAGCGCACAGGGGGGGGAAGCTTTCTTT
>TRBD2|TRBV13|TRBJ2-2|.
CASTSIAGVNTGELFF
TGTGCCAGCACAAGTATAGCGGGGGTGAACACCGGGGAGCTGTTTTTT
>TRBD1|TRBV5-1|TRBJ1-2|.
CASSSRPGQGSPLANYGYTF
TGCGCCAGCAGCTCCCGACCGGGACAGGGGAGTCCATTAGCTAACTATGGCTACACCTTC
>.|TRBV7-2|TRBJ2-7|.
CASSLSRYEQYF
TGTGCCAGCAGCCTGAGCAGGTACGAGCAGTACTTC
>TRBD2|TRBV2|TRBJ2-3|.
CASSERVAGGPRTDTQYF
TGTGCCAGCAGTGAAAGGGTAGCGGGGGGGCCTCGGACAGATACGCAGTATTTT
>TRBD1|TRBV7-2|TRBJ1-6|.
CASSGGQGIVSPLHF
TGTGCCAGCAGCGGGGGACAGGGCATCGTTTCACCCCTCCACTTT